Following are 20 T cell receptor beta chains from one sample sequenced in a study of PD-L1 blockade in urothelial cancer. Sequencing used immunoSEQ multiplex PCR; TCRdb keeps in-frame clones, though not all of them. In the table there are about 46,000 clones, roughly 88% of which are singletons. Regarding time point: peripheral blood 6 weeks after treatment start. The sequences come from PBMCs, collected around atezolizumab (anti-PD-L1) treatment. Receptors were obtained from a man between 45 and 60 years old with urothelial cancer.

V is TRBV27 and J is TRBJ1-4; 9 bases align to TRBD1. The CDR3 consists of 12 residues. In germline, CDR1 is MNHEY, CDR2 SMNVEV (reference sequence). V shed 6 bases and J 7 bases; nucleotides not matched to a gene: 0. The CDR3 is CASRTGGEKLFF. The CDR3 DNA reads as TGTGCCAGCAGGACAGGGGGTGAAAAACTGTTTTTT.

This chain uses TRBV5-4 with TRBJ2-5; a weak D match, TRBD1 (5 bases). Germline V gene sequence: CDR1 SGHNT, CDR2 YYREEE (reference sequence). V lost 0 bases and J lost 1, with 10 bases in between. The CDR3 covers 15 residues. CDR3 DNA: TGTGCCAGCAGCTTGGAGGGCAGGGTCCAAGAGACCCAGTACTTC. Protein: CASSLEGRVQETQYF.

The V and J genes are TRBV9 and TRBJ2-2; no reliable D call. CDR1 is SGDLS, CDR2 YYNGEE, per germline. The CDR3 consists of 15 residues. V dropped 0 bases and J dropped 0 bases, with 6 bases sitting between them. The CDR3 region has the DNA TGTGCCAGCAGCGTAGGAGCGTCGAACACCGGGGAGCTGTTTTTT. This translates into CASSVGASNTGELFF.

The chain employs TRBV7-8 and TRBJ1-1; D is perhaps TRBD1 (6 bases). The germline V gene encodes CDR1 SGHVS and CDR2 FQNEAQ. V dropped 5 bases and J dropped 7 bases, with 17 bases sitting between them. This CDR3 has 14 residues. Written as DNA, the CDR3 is TGTGCCAGCAGCCTGAATACAGGGAGCAGTGAAGCTTTCTTT. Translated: CASSLNTGSSEAFF.

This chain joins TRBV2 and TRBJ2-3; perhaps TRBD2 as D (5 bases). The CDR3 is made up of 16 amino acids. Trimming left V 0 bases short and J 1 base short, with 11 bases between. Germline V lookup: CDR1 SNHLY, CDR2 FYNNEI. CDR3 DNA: TGTGCCAGCAGTGAAGCGCGCGCCGGGGGCACAGATACGCAGTATTTT. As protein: CASSEARAGGTDTQYF.

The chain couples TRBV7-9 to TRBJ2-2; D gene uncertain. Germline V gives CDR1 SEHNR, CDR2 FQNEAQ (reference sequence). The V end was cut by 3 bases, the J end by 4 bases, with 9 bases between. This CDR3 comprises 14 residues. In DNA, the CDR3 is TGTGCCAGCAGCTTGTCTGGGCTCACCGGGGAGCTGTTTTTT. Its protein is CASSLSGLTGELFF.

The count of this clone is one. CDR3 region: CASSLAAEQYF. The CDR3 nucleotides read TGTGCCAGCAGCCTCGCGGCCGAGCAGTACTTC. The chain recombines TRBV7-9 with TRBJ2-7; no firm D call. The CDR3 is 11 residues long. Trimming stripped 5 bases from V and 6 bases from J, with 8 bases between. Germline CDR1 SEHNR, CDR2 FQNEAQ (reference sequence).

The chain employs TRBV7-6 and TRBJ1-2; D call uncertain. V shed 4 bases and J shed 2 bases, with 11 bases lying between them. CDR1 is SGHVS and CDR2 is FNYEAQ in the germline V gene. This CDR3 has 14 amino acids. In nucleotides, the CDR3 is TGTGCCAGCAGCTCAAATCCGAGGAACTATGGCTACACCTTC. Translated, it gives CASSSNPRNYGYTF.

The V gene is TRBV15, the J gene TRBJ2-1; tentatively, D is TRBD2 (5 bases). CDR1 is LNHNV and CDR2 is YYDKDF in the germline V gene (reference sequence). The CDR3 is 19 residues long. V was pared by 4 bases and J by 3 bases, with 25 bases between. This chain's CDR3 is CATSKSPWTRYVSYNEQFF. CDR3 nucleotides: TGTGCCACCAGCAAATCCCCCTGGACTCGGTACGTGAGCTACAATGAGCAGTTCTTC.

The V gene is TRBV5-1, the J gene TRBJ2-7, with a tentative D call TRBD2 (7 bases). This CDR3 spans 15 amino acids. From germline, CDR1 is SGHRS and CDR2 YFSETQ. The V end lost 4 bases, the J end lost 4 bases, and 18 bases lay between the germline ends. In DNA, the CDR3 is TGCGCCAGCAGCCCGGTTGGGGGGGCAGGGTACGAGCAGTACTTC. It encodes CASSPVGGAGYEQYF.

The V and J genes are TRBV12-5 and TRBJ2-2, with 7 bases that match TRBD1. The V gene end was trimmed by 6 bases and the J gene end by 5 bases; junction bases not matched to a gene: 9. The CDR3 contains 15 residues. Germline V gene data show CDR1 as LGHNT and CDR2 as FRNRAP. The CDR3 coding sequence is TGTGCTAGTGGCTCCTACAGGGGCCGGACCGGGGAGCTGTTTTTT. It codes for CASGSYRGRTGELFF.

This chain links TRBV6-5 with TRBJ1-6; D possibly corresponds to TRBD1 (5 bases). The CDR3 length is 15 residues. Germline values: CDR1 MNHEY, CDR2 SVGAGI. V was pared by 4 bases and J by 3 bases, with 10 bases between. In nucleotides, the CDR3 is TGTGCCAGCAGTTGGGGCTTAAACTATAATTCACCCCTCCACTTT. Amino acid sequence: CASSWGLNYNSPLHF.

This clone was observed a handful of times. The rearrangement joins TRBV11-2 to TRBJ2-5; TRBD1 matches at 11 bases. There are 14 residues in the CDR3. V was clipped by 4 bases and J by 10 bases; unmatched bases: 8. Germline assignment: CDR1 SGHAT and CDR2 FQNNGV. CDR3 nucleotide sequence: TGTGCCAGCAGCTCATCAACCGGGACAGGGGGCCAGTACTTC. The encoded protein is CASSSSTGTGGQYF.

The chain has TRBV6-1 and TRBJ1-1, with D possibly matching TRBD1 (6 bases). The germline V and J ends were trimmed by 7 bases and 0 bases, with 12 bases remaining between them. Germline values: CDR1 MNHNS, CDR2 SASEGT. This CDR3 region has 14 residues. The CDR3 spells CASTLGQLNTEAFF. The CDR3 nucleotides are TGTGCCAGCACCCTAGGACAGCTGAACACTGAAGCTTTCTTT.

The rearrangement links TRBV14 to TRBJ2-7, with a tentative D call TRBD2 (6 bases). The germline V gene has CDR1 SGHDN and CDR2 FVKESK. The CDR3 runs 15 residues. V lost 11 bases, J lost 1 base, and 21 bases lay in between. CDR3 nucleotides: TGTGCCGCAGCAGGAGGGGCGATCTATTCCTACGAGCAGTACTTC. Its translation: CAAAGGAIYSYEQYF.

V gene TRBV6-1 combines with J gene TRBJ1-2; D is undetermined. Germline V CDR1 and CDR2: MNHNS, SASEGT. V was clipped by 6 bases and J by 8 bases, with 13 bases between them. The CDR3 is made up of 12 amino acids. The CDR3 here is CASRETTRGYTF. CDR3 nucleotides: TGTGCCAGCAGGGAAACTACTCGGGGCTACACCTTC.

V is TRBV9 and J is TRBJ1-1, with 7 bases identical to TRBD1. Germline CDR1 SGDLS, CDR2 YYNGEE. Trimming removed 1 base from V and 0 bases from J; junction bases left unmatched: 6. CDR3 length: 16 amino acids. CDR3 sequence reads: CASSVSVDRVNTEAFF. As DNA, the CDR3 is TGTGCCAGCAGCGTATCAGTTGACAGGGTGAACACTGAAGCTTTCTTT.

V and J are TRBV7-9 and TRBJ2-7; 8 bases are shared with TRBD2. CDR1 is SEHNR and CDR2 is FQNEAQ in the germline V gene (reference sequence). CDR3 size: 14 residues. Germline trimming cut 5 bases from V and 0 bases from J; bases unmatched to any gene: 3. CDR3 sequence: CASSKSGSSYEQYF. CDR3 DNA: TGTGCCAGCAGCAAAAGCGGGAGCTCCTACGAGCAGTACTTC.

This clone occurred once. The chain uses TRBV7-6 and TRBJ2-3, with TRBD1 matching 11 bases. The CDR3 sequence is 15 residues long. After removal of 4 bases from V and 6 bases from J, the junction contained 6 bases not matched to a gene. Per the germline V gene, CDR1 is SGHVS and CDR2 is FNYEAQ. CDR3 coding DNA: TGTGCCAGCAGCTACCGGGACAGGGGGGTGGATACGCAGTATTTT. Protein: CASSYRDRGVDTQYF. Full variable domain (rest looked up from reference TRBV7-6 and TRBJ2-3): GAGVSQSPRYKVTKRGQDVALRCDPISGHVSLYWYRQALGQGPEFLTYFNYEAQQDKSGLPNDRFSAERPEGSISTLTIQRTEQRDSAMYRCASSYRDRGVDTQYFGPGTRLTVL.

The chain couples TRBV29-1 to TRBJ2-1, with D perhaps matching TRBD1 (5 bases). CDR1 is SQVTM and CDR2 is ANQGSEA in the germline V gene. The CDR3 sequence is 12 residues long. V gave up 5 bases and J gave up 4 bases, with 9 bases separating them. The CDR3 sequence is CSVLAGYNEQFF. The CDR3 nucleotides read TGCAGCGTTTTAGCAGGGTACAATGAGCAGTTCTTC.